The rows below give T cell receptor beta chains drawn from one sample of a study of Graves' ophthalmopathy and Graves' hyperthyroidism. TCRdb used MiXCR to reprocess the multiplex PCR reads, holding one entry per CDR3 protein. The sample has hundreds of thousands of distinct CDR3 sequences; more than 40% are singletons. The sequencing input was peripheral blood. Receptors were obtained from an adult man with Graves' ophthalmopathy. Each CDR3 is given with its conserved first and last residue. Fields, in order: CDR3 protein, CDR3 DNA, clone size, D gene, V gene, J gene. The D gene is left open where the match is weak. The size field is filled for only some rows; it gives once, few, many or a size class.

CDR3aa: CASSIGTGRHSPLHF
CDR3nt: TGTGCCAGTAGTATAGGGACCGGCCGTCATTCACCCCTCCACTTT
abundance: -
d_gene: -
v_gene: TRBV19
j_gene: TRBJ1-6

CDR3aa: CVLLGGDTF
CDR3nt: TGCGTATTGCTGGGGGGGGACACCTTC
abundance: -
d_gene: -
v_gene: TRBV29-1
j_gene: TRBJ1-2

CDR3aa: CSASSGTSGARQETQYF
CDR3nt: TGCAGTGCTAGTTCCGGGACTAGCGGGGCCAGACAAGAGACCCAGTACTTC
abundance: few
d_gene: TRBD2
v_gene: TRBV20-1
j_gene: TRBJ2-5

CDR3aa: CASSEAGAGSVTQYF
CDR3nt: TGTGCCAGTAGTGAGGCGGGGGCCGGCTCGGTTACCCAGTACTTC
abundance: few
d_gene: -
v_gene: TRBV19
j_gene: TRBJ2-5

CDR3aa: CAISDDRGRDEQYF
CDR3nt: TGTGCCATCAGTGACGACAGGGGGCGAGACGAGCAGTACTTC
abundance: many
d_gene: TRBD1
v_gene: TRBV10-3
j_gene: TRBJ2-7

CDR3aa: CASSLEIDNEQFF
CDR3nt: TGTGCCAGCAGCTTAGAAATAGACAATGAGCAGTTCTTC
abundance: once
d_gene: -
v_gene: TRBV7-8
j_gene: TRBJ2-1

CDR3aa: CASSLQGNEKLFF
CDR3nt: TGTGCCAGCAGCTTGCAAGGGAATGAAAAACTGTTTTTT
abundance: many
d_gene: -
v_gene: TRBV5-8
j_gene: TRBJ1-4

CDR3aa: CASSNEQGASYEQYF
CDR3nt: TGTGCCAGCAGTAACGAGCAGGGGGCGTCCTACGAGCAGTACTTC
abundance: few
d_gene: TRBD1
v_gene: TRBV6-1
j_gene: TRBJ2-7

CDR3aa: CASSISVGYEQYF
CDR3nt: TGTGCCAGTAGTATATCGGTCGGATACGAGCAGTACTTC
abundance: -
d_gene: -
v_gene: TRBV19
j_gene: TRBJ2-7

CDR3aa: CSVGTGQSSTDTQYF
CDR3nt: TGCAGCGTAGGGACAGGGCAATCTAGCACAGATACGCAGTATTTT
abundance: many
d_gene: TRBD1
v_gene: TRBV29-1
j_gene: TRBJ2-3

CDR3aa: CASSIGAGSGNTIYF
CDR3nt: TGTGCCAGTAGTATTGGGGCCGGCTCTGGAAACACCATATATTTT
abundance: few
d_gene: -
v_gene: TRBV19
j_gene: TRBJ1-3

CDR3aa: CASRAGTATDTQYF
CDR3nt: TGTGCCAGCAGGGCCGGGACGGCCACAGATACGCAGTATTTT
abundance: -
d_gene: -
v_gene: TRBV7-3
j_gene: TRBJ2-3

CDR3aa: CASRVRDSSTEAFF
CDR3nt: TGTGCCAGCAGGGTCCGGGACAGCAGCACTGAAGCTTTCTTT
abundance: few
d_gene: TRBD1
v_gene: TRBV7-2
j_gene: TRBJ1-1

CDR3aa: CASSLDRGEKLFF
CDR3nt: TGTGCCAGCAGCTTAGATAGAGGCGAAAAACTGTTTTTT
abundance: many
d_gene: -
v_gene: TRBV7-9
j_gene: TRBJ1-4

CDR3aa: CASSLHGTATYEQYF
CDR3nt: TGTGCCAGCAGCCTCCACGGGACAGCGACCTACGAGCAGTACTTC
abundance: many
d_gene: TRBD1
v_gene: TRBV7-2
j_gene: TRBJ2-7

CDR3aa: CASSETANTIYF
CDR3nt: TGTGCCAGCAGCGAGACAGCAAACACCATATATTTT
abundance: many
d_gene: -
v_gene: TRBV2
j_gene: TRBJ1-3

CDR3aa: CASSVRQGPSSPLHF
CDR3nt: TGTGCCAGCAGCGTACGACAGGGGCCGAGTTCACCCCTCCACTTT
abundance: -
d_gene: TRBD1
v_gene: TRBV9
j_gene: TRBJ1-6

CDR3aa: CSARAGSMNTEAFF
CDR3nt: TGCAGTGCTAGAGCAGGCAGCATGAACACTGAAGCTTTCTTT
abundance: many
d_gene: -
v_gene: TRBV20-1
j_gene: TRBJ1-1

CDR3aa: CASSIEGVNTGELFF
CDR3nt: TGTGCCAGTAGTATCGAGGGGGTGAACACCGGGGAGCTGTTTTTT
abundance: many
d_gene: -
v_gene: TRBV19
j_gene: TRBJ2-2

CDR3aa: CASRDRPSGGALRGSYEQYF
CDR3nt: TGTGCCAGCAGGGACCGTCCTAGCGGGGGGGCCTTGAGAGGCTCCTACGAGCAGTACTTC
abundance: -
d_gene: TRBD2
v_gene: TRBV5-5
j_gene: TRBJ2-7